Shown below are 29 T cell receptor beta chains from a single sample sequenced in a study of blood T cell repertoires in COVID-19. The protocol was immunoSEQ multiplex PCR, while the TCRdb copy is restricted to in-frame clones and leaves out a portion. The table shows approximately 60,000 clones, with approximately 83% occurring only once. Source material: peripheral blood. Receptors originate from a woman aged 80 or over with acute or convalescent COVID-19.

The chain recombines TRBV29-1 with TRBJ1-4, with 8 bases identical to TRBD1. CDR3 length: 14 amino acids. The junction had 5 bases not matched to a gene; V was cut back by 2 bases and J by 6 bases. CDR1 and CDR2 from the germline V gene are SQVTM and ANQGSEA. The chain's CDR3 is CSVERRGRDEKLFF. The CDR3 nucleotides read TGCAGCGTTGAACGCAGGGGGCGGGATGAAAAACTGTTTTTT. Combining the CDR3 with reference TRBV29-1 and TRBJ1-4 gives the whole variable domain SAVISQKPSRDICQRGTSLTIQCQVDSQVTMMFWYRQQPGQSLTLIATANQGSEATYESGFVIDKFPISRPNLTFSTLTVSNMSPEDSSIYLCSVERRGRDEKLFFGSGTQLSVL.

The gene calls are TRBV7-2 and TRBJ2-2; no firm D call. The V end was cut by 5 bases, the J end by 0 bases, with 10 bases between. The CDR3 has 15 amino acids. Germline CDR1 SGHTA, CDR2 FQGNSA. The chain's CDR3 is CASSTTPANTGELFF. The CDR3 DNA sequence: TGTGCCAGCAGCACTACGCCAGCGAACACCGGGGAGCTGTTTTTT.

The chain links TRBV5-1 to TRBJ1-3; D gene uncertain. The CDR3 length is 15 residues. Germline V gene lookup returns CDR1 SGHRS and CDR2 YFSETQ. Trimming shortened V by 3 bases and J by 1 base, and 11 bases separated the two germline ends. The CDR3 spells CASSWGDNSGNTIYF. DNA for the CDR3: TGCGCCAGCAGCTGGGGAGATAATTCTGGAAACACCATATATTTT.

CDR3 region: CASSEGPNYGYTF. The DNA of the CDR3 is TGTGCCAGCAGTGAAGGGCCTAACTATGGCTACACCTTC. The chain combines TRBV2 with TRBJ1-2; D is unresolved. CDR3 length: 13 amino acids. The ends were cut back, 1 base at V and 0 bases at J, with 3 bases in the middle. Germline V gene lookup returns CDR1 SNHLY and CDR2 FYNNEI.

The chain carries TRBV18 and TRBJ1-1, with no clear D. With 4 bases removed from V and 7 bases from J, the gap between germline ends came to 13 bases. The CDR3 contains 13 residues. CDR1 is KGHSH and CDR2 is LQKENI in the germline V gene. This chain's CDR3 is CASSRDERLEAFF. The CDR3 nucleotides read TGTGCCAGCTCACGCGACGAGAGGCTTGAAGCTTTCTTT.

The CDR3, as DNA: TGTGCCAGCAGCCTGGTAATGGCGGGGGGCTACAATGAGCAGTTCTTC. Protein: CASSLVMAGGYNEQFF. The rearrangement links TRBV9 to TRBJ2-1, with TRBD2 matching over 8 bases. CDR1 is SGDLS, CDR2 YYNGEE, per germline. The CDR3 is 16 amino acids. With 4 bases clipped from V and 3 bases from J, the junction kept 9 bases outside the gene matches.

In its sample, this clone was seen a few times. The chain links TRBV7-8 to TRBJ1-4, with unresolved D. The CDR3 has 16 amino acids. Germline CDR1 reads SGHVS; CDR2 reads FQNEAQ. V lost 5 bases to trimming and J lost 2 bases, with 15 bases between them. The CDR3: CASSPMRGSTNEKLFF. As DNA, the CDR3 is TGTGCCAGCAGCCCTATGAGAGGGAGTACTAATGAAAAACTGTTTTTT.

The gene calls are TRBV29-1 and TRBJ1-1; D ambiguous. The CDR3 extends over 14 amino acids. CDR1 is SQVTM, CDR2 ANQGSEA, per germline. The V end lost 1 base, the J end lost 2 bases, and 11 bases lay between the germline ends. CDR3 DNA sequence: TGCAGCGTTGAAGGAGGGAATGGAAACACTGAAGCTTTCTTT. This codes for CSVEGGNGNTEAFF.

The chain recombines TRBV3-1 (or the pseudogene TRBV3-2) with TRBJ1-1, with 10 bases lining up with TRBD1. V dropped 5 bases and J dropped 0; count of bases not matched to a gene: 3. The CDR3 extends over 15 amino acids. Germline V CDR1 and CDR2: LGHDT, YNNKEL (reference sequence). The DNA for the CDR3 is TGTGCCAGCAGCTTGGACAGGGGGTTGAACACTGAAGCTTTCTTT. This sequence encodes CASSLDRGLNTEAFF.

The rearrangement links TRBV28 to TRBJ2-7; D is possibly TRBD2 (5 bases). This CDR3 contains 12 residues. V lost 6 bases to trimming and J lost 8 bases, with 14 bases between them. The germline gives CDR1 MDHEN, CDR2 SYDVKM. The CDR3 sequence is CASRRPGTQQYF. CDR3 nucleotides: TGTGCCAGCAGGCGGCCGGGAACTCAGCAGTACTTC.

This chain joins TRBV5-1 and TRBJ2-7; D not resolved. V shed 5 bases and J shed 5 bases, with 11 bases lying between them. This CDR3 spans 12 amino acids. Germline CDR1 and CDR2: SGHRS and YFSETQ. In nucleotides, the CDR3 is TGCGCCAGCAGATCGGAAACAGACGAGCAGTACTTC. Its translation: CASRSETDEQYF.

The V call is TRBV7-2, the J call TRBJ2-7; D is unclear. V was shortened by 2 bases and J by 3 bases, with 5 bases between the two germline ends. The CDR3 loop spans 12 amino acids. Germline V CDR1 and CDR2: SGHTA, FQGNSA. CDR3 nucleotides: TGTGCCAGCAGCTTACATAGCTACGAGCAGTACTTC. Its translation is CASSLHSYEQYF.

This chain links TRBV2 with TRBJ2-5, with TRBD2 matching over 9 bases. Germline-derived CDR1 and CDR2 are SNHLY and FYNNEI. The CDR3 has 15 amino acids. V lost 2 bases and J lost 5; bases outside the gene matches: 6. The CDR3 DNA reads TGTGCCAGCAGTGAAATCGGGACTAGCTCCGAGACCCAGTACTTC. Protein product: CASSEIGTSSETQYF.

The rearrangement links TRBV6-5 to TRBJ2-5, with D perhaps matching TRBD2 (7 bases). The ends were cut back, 10 bases at V and 4 bases at J, with 13 bases in the middle. There are 12 residues in the CDR3. Germline-derived CDR1 and CDR2 are MNHEY and SVGAGI. The CDR3 bases are TGTGCCACCGGGCGGGGGCTAGAGACCCAGTACTTC. This gives the protein CATGRGLETQYF.

V is TRBV28 and J is TRBJ1-1; the D is unclear. CDR1 MDHEN and CDR2 SYDVKM come from the germline V gene. Trimming cost V 1 base and J 6 bases, with 6 bases left between them. The CDR3 has 12 amino acids. DNA of the CDR3: TGTGCCAGCAGTTTATCGGTCGCTGAAGCTTTCTTT. Protein product: CASSLSVAEAFF.

The chain carries TRBV6-5 and TRBJ1-1; no definite D call. CDR1 is MNHEY, CDR2 SVGAGI, per germline. Trimming removed 7 bases from V and 11 bases from J, with 20 bases in between. The CDR3 sequence is 13 residues long. The DNA of the CDR3 is TGTGCCAGCACCCCCTCTTACAGTTCTTCGGCTTTCTTT. Translating gives CASTPSYSSSAFF.

The rearrangement links TRBV6-5 to TRBJ2-5, with a weak D call TRBD1 (5 bases). This CDR3 contains 15 residues. Per the germline V gene, CDR1 is MNHEY and CDR2 is SVGAGI. The V gene lost 4 bases and the J gene lost 5 bases, with 17 bases spanning the gap. CDR3 DNA sequence: TGTGCCAGCAGTTTAGATCAGGGAAGACGGGAGACCCAGTACTTC. It specifies CASSLDQGRRETQYF.

The V gene is TRBV2, the J gene TRBJ2-1; TRBD2 matches 13 bases. V gave up 6 bases and J gave up 8 bases; unmatched junction bases: 4. This CDR3 is built from 14 residues. Looked up from germline, CDR1 is SNHLY and CDR2 is FYNNEI. CDR3 sequence (DNA): TGTGCCAGCAGAGGGACTAGCGGGGCCGATGAGCAGTTCTTC. It yields the protein CASRGTSGADEQFF.

The chain joins TRBV5-1 to TRBJ2-3, with 11 bases aligning to TRBD2. Germline V gene sequence: CDR1 SGHRS, CDR2 YFSETQ. V shed 4 bases, J shed 2 bases, and the junction held 9 bases outside the gene matches. The CDR3 covers 17 residues. The CDR3, as DNA: TGCGCCAGCAGCCCTACTACTAGCGGGAGCTCCACAGATACGCAGTATTTT. Its translation: CASSPTTSGSSTDTQYF.

The V and J genes are TRBV5-4 and TRBJ2-5; TRBD1 matches at 8 bases. After removal of 5 bases from V and 7 bases from J, the junction contained 7 bases not matched to a gene. Germline V lookup: CDR1 SGHNT, CDR2 YYREEE (reference sequence). CDR3 size: 13 residues. CDR3 bases: TGTGCCAGCAGGCAGGGGGCGCGGGCGACCCAGTACTTC. Residues: CASRQGARATQYF.

This chain connects TRBV5-8 to TRBJ2-7, with TRBD2 identical over 7 bases. Per the germline V gene, CDR1 is SGHTS and CDR2 is YDEGEE. With V trimmed by 3 bases and J by 0 bases, 6 bases remained unmatched. This CDR3 spans 15 amino acids. In DNA form, the CDR3 reads TGTGCCAGCAGCTCGGGGACTACCCGCTCCTACGAGCAGTACTTC. This sequence encodes CASSSGTTRSYEQYF.

The CDR3 sequence is CASSFGVSYNEQFF. Here the CDR3 DNA reads TGTGCCAGCAGCTTCGGGGTCTCCTACAATGAGCAGTTCTTC. V usage is TRBV5-8 and J usage is TRBJ2-1; a weak D match, TRBD2 (5 bases). The germline gives CDR1 SGHTS, CDR2 YDEGEE. The V gene lost 2 bases and the J gene lost 0 bases, with 6 bases spanning the gap. This CDR3 spans 14 amino acids. Based on the CDR3 plus reference TRBV5-8 and TRBJ2-1, the full variable domain is EAGVTQSPTHLIKTRGQQATLRCSPISGHTSVYWYQQALGLGLQFLLWYDEGEERNRGNFPPRFSGRQFPNYSSELNVNALELEDSALYLCASSFGVSYNEQFFGPGTRLTVL.

J is TRBJ2-7 and V is TRBV15; TRBD1 matches 7 bases. CDR1 is LNHNV, CDR2 YYDKDF, per germline (reference sequence). The V segment lost 3 bases and the J segment 0 bases; nucleotides outside the gene matches: 5. CDR3 length equals 15 residues. The CDR3, as DNA: TGTGCCACCAGCAGGGGGGACAGTTTCTCCTACGAGCAGTACTTC. This encodes CATSRGDSFSYEQYF.

CDR3 sequence (DNA): TGTGCCAGTAGTACAGGGCCGACCCAGTACTTC. Its protein product is CASSTGPTQYF. The chain is built from TRBV19 and TRBJ2-5; the D gene is possibly TRBD1 (5 bases). This CDR3 is built from 11 residues. Germline V gives CDR1 LNHDA, CDR2 SQIVND (reference sequence). Trimming cost V 4 bases and J 7 bases, with 7 bases left between them.

The J gene is TRBJ2-2, the V gene TRBV2; D perhaps matches TRBD1 (5 bases). With 5 bases removed from V and 0 bases from J, the gap between germline ends came to 7 bases. This CDR3 comprises 14 residues. Germline values: CDR1 SNHLY, CDR2 FYNNEI. DNA for the CDR3: TGTGCCAGCAGTAAGGGGTCGAACACCGGGGAGCTGTTTTTT. It is translated as CASSKGSNTGELFF.

J is TRBJ2-7 and V is TRBV24-1, with 9 bases aligning to TRBD2. From germline, CDR1 is KGHDR and CDR2 SFDVKD. This CDR3 is built from 17 residues. V trimming: 2 bases; J trimming: 4 bases; junction bases outside the gene matches: 11. The CDR3 DNA follows: TGTGCCACCAGTGATTCGGGGGCTAGCGGGACCTGGTACGAGCAGTACTTC. This translates into CATSDSGASGTWYEQYF.

In this sample, this clone turned up a few times. The J gene is TRBJ1-6, the V gene TRBV16, with D tentatively TRBD1 (6 bases). Germline CDR1 reads KGHSY; CDR2 reads FQNENV. Trimming removed 4 bases from V and 5 bases from J, with 15 bases in between. The CDR3 consists of 16 residues. CDR3 coding DNA: TGTGCCAGCAGCCGAATCGGCACAGGGAATAATTCACCCCTCCACTTT. It is translated as CASSRIGTGNNSPLHF. The whole variable domain, remainder taken from reference TRBV16 and TRBJ1-6, is GEEVAQTPKHLVRGEGQKAKLYCAPIKGHSYVFWYQQVLKNEFKFLISFQNENVFDETGMPKERFSAKCLPNSPCSLEIQATKLEDSAVYFCASSRIGTGNNSPLHFGNGTRLTVT.

This rearrangement joins TRBV5-1 to TRBJ2-2; 10 bases are shared with TRBD2. Per germline, CDR1 SGHRS and CDR2 YFSETQ. The CDR3 runs to 13 residues. V shed 7 bases, J shed 6 bases, and the junction held 3 bases outside the gene matches. Written as DNA, the CDR3 is TGCGCCAGCGGTCTAGCGGGGGCCGGGGAGCTGTTTTTT. Encoded protein: CASGLAGAGELFF.

Only one count was recorded for this clone. The chain has TRBV30 and TRBJ1-3, with no clear D. The V and J ends lost 3 bases and 0 bases respectively, with 12 bases between them. The CDR3 runs to 15 residues. Germline-derived CDR1 and CDR2 are GTSNPN and SVGIG (reference sequence). In DNA, the CDR3 is TGTGCCTGGAGGCGCCAGAGGAGCTCTGGAAACACCATATATTTT. This translates into CAWRRQRSSGNTIYF. Complete variable domain (other parts from reference TRBV30 and TRBJ1-3): SQTIHQWPATLVQPVGSPLSLECTVEGTSNPNLYWYRQAAGRGLQLLFYSVGIGQISSEVPQNLSASRPQDRQFILSSKKLLLSDSGFYLCAWRRQRSSGNTIYFGEGSWLTVV.